A selection of T cell receptor beta chains follows, all from one sample in a study of cytomegalovirus exposure and HLA in healthy donors. Assay used: immunoSEQ multiplex PCR; TCRdb lists only in-frame clones, some missing. The sample carries 170,000 or so clones, just under 80% recorded once. The specimen sequenced was PBMCs. The receptor source for this set is a woman aged 50 to 60 in good health and CMV-seropositive. Each CDR3 is given with its conserved first and last residue. The order of the fields is D gene, clone size, V gene, J gene, CDR3 DNA, CDR3 protein. The D gene is left open where the match is weak. Not every row has a clone size; where given, it reads once, few, many or a size class.

d_call: -
clone_size: -
v_call: TRBV6-1
j_call: TRBJ1-1
cdr3_nt: TGTGCCAGCAGTGCCCTTGACACTGAAGCTTTCTTT
cdr3_aa: CASSALDTEAFF

d_call: -
clone_size: -
v_call: TRBV19
j_call: TRBJ2-5
cdr3_nt: TGTGCCAGTAGTAGCCCCGTGGGGGGGCGAGGAGAGACCCAGTACTTC
cdr3_aa: CASSSPVGGRGETQYF

d_call: -
clone_size: -
v_call: TRBV7-2
j_call: TRBJ1-1
cdr3_nt: TGTGCCAGCAGCTCAGGATGGAACACTGAAGCTTTCTTT
cdr3_aa: CASSSGWNTEAFF

d_call: -
clone_size: -
v_call: TRBV2
j_call: TRBJ1-4
cdr3_nt: TGTGCCAGCGGCCCGGAGGCCCGAAAACTGTTTTTT
cdr3_aa: CASGPEARKLFF

d_call: -
clone_size: few
v_call: TRBV7-9
j_call: TRBJ1-1
cdr3_nt: TGTGCCAGCAGCCCAGGACAGAACACTGAAGCTTTCTTT
cdr3_aa: CASSPGQNTEAFF

d_call: -
clone_size: -
v_call: TRBV7-3
j_call: TRBJ2-5
cdr3_nt: TGTGCCAGCAGTAGAGAGGTCATAGAGACCCAGTACTTC
cdr3_aa: CASSREVIETQYF

d_call: -
clone_size: -
v_call: TRBV7-9
j_call: TRBJ1-1
cdr3_nt: TGTGCCAGCAGCTTAGCGGGTGCAGGGGAGGCTTTCTTT
cdr3_aa: CASSLAGAGEAFF

d_call: -
clone_size: -
v_call: TRBV7-9
j_call: TRBJ2-5
cdr3_nt: TGTGCCAGCAGCCCCCGGCAGGGAGGAGGGGAGACCCAGTACTTC
cdr3_aa: CASSPRQGGGETQYF

d_call: -
clone_size: -
v_call: TRBV15
j_call: TRBJ2-1
cdr3_nt: TGTGCCACCAGCAGAACAGGGGGGGTCAATGAGCAGTTCTTC
cdr3_aa: CATSRTGGVNEQFF

d_call: -
clone_size: few
v_call: TRBV7-2
j_call: TRBJ2-7
cdr3_nt: TGTGCCAGCAGCCGAGATAAGACCTACGAGCAGTACTTC
cdr3_aa: CASSRDKTYEQYF

d_call: -
clone_size: few
v_call: TRBV28
j_call: TRBJ2-3
cdr3_nt: TGTGCCAGCAGTCGATGGGGGCCTATAGATACGCAGTATTTT
cdr3_aa: CASSRWGPIDTQYF

d_call: -
clone_size: -
v_call: TRBV7-9
j_call: TRBJ2-7
cdr3_nt: TGTGCCAGCAGCTTAGGGCGGATCGACGAGCAGTACTTC
cdr3_aa: CASSLGRIDEQYF

d_call: TRBD1
clone_size: -
v_call: TRBV5-1
j_call: TRBJ1-2
cdr3_nt: TGCGCCAGCAGCCGGGGACAGGGACATGGCTACACCTTC
cdr3_aa: CASSRGQGHGYTF

d_call: TRBD2
clone_size: -
v_call: TRBV5-4
j_call: TRBJ2-1
cdr3_nt: TGTGCCAGCAGCTTGGCCGCTAGCGGGAGTGCTAATGAGCAGTTCTTC
cdr3_aa: CASSLAASGSANEQFF

d_call: -
clone_size: -
v_call: TRBV28
j_call: TRBJ1-1
cdr3_nt: TGTGCCAGCATTACACGGCGGACTGAAGCTTTCTTT
cdr3_aa: CASITRRTEAFF

d_call: -
clone_size: -
v_call: TRBV27
j_call: TRBJ2-5
cdr3_nt: TGTGCCAGCAGTCCAGGGGCGAGGGAGCAGTACTTC
cdr3_aa: CASSPGAREQYF

d_call: -
clone_size: -
v_call: TRBV29-1
j_call: TRBJ1-1
cdr3_nt: TGCAGCGGGGGGGGCGCTGAAGCTTTCTTT
cdr3_aa: CSGGGAEAFF

d_call: TRBD2
clone_size: few
v_call: TRBV7-2
j_call: TRBJ2-5
cdr3_nt: TGTGCCAGCAGCTTTAGCGGGAGTTTAGGAGAGACCCAGTACTTC
cdr3_aa: CASSFSGSLGETQYF

d_call: TRBD1
clone_size: -
v_call: TRBV28
j_call: TRBJ1-2
cdr3_nt: TGTGCCAGCAGTTTATCTGACAGGGGGGGCTATGGCTACACCTTC
cdr3_aa: CASSLSDRGGYGYTF

d_call: -
clone_size: -
v_call: TRBV18
j_call: TRBJ2-7
cdr3_nt: TGTGCCAGCTCACCACCGGGCCAGCTCTACGAGCAGTACTTC
cdr3_aa: CASSPPGQLYEQYF

d_call: -
clone_size: -
v_call: TRBV29-1
j_call: TRBJ1-1
cdr3_nt: TGCAGCGTTGGGGGCCGCATGAACACTGAAGCTTTCTTT
cdr3_aa: CSVGGRMNTEAFF

d_call: -
clone_size: -
v_call: TRBV5-3
j_call: TRBJ1-6
cdr3_nt: TGTGCCAGAAGCTTGGGCGGATGCTATTCACCCCTCCACTTT
cdr3_aa: CARSLGGCYSPLHF

d_call: -
clone_size: -
v_call: TRBV4-3
j_call: TRBJ1-5
cdr3_nt: TGCGCCAGCAGCCAAGATGGTGCGGGGAGGCAGCCCCAGCATTTT
cdr3_aa: CASSQDGAGRQPQHF

d_call: -
clone_size: -
v_call: TRBV5-6
j_call: TRBJ2-7
cdr3_nt: TGTGCCAGCGTATTGAGGAGCTCCTACGAGCAGTACTTC
cdr3_aa: CASVLRSSYEQYF

d_call: -
clone_size: -
v_call: TRBV7-2
j_call: TRBJ2-7
cdr3_nt: TGTGCCAGCAGCTTAGGGGTCGGGGTGGGGTTTGGCGAGCAGTACTTC
cdr3_aa: CASSLGVGVGFGEQYF

d_call: TRBD2
clone_size: -
v_call: TRBV7-2
j_call: TRBJ2-2
cdr3_nt: TGTGCCAGCAGCTTAGCGCGACTAGCGGGAGTCACCGGGGAGCTGTTTTTT
cdr3_aa: CASSLARLAGVTGELFF

d_call: TRBD1
clone_size: -
v_call: TRBV28
j_call: TRBJ1-5
cdr3_nt: TGTGCCAGCAGTCGTTCCGGGACAGGGGGCGGTCAGCCCCAGCATTTT
cdr3_aa: CASSRSGTGGGQPQHF

d_call: TRBD1
clone_size: -
v_call: TRBV12-5
j_call: TRBJ1-1
cdr3_nt: TGTGCTAGTGCCTTGACAGGGTTGAACACTGAAGCTTTCTTT
cdr3_aa: CASALTGLNTEAFF

d_call: -
clone_size: -
v_call: TRBV30
j_call: TRBJ1-2
cdr3_nt: TGTGCCTGGAGTGTACTAAACCGTGGCTACACCTTC
cdr3_aa: CAWSVLNRGYTF

d_call: -
clone_size: few
v_call: TRBV2
j_call: TRBJ1-4
cdr3_nt: TGTGCCAGCAGTGCCTCAGGGGTTACTAATGAAAAACTGTTTTTT
cdr3_aa: CASSASGVTNEKLFF

d_call: TRBD1
clone_size: -
v_call: TRBV7-9
j_call: TRBJ1-2
cdr3_nt: TGTGCCAGCAGCGACCGGGACAGGCTCTATGGCTACACCTTC
cdr3_aa: CASSDRDRLYGYTF

d_call: TRBD1
clone_size: -
v_call: TRBV5-6
j_call: TRBJ2-7
cdr3_nt: TGTGCCAGCGCCTTCGGGACAGGGGCTTCCGAGCAGTACTTC
cdr3_aa: CASAFGTGASEQYF

d_call: TRBD2
clone_size: -
v_call: TRBV9
j_call: TRBJ2-7
cdr3_nt: TGTGCCAGCAGCGTAGGGGGGACTAGCGGGAGTTCTGGGGAGCAGTACTTC
cdr3_aa: CASSVGGTSGSSGEQYF

d_call: TRBD2
clone_size: -
v_call: TRBV5-4
j_call: TRBJ2-1
cdr3_nt: TGTGCCAGCAGCTCGGCGGGAGGGATGGCCAACAATGAGCAGTTCTTC
cdr3_aa: CASSSAGGMANNEQFF

d_call: TRBD2
clone_size: -
v_call: TRBV5-1
j_call: TRBJ2-1
cdr3_nt: TGCGCCAGCAGCCTGACTAGCGGGAGAAGGGATGAGCAGTTCTTC
cdr3_aa: CASSLTSGRRDEQFF

d_call: TRBD1
clone_size: -
v_call: TRBV6-6
j_call: TRBJ2-2
cdr3_nt: TGTGCCAGCAGCCCCGACAGGGTACAGACCGGGGAGCTGTTTTTT
cdr3_aa: CASSPDRVQTGELFF

d_call: -
clone_size: once
v_call: TRBV27
j_call: TRBJ2-3
cdr3_nt: TGTGCCAGCACCCATGACCGGAGGGGTATGACAGATACGCAGTATTTT
cdr3_aa: CASTHDRRGMTDTQYF

d_call: -
clone_size: -
v_call: TRBV6-5
j_call: TRBJ2-1
cdr3_nt: TGTGCCAGCAGTTACTCGGGGCGCAATGAGCAGTTCTTC
cdr3_aa: CASSYSGRNEQFF

d_call: -
clone_size: -
v_call: TRBV6-6
j_call: TRBJ1-2
cdr3_nt: TGTGCCAGCAGTCGCGACAGGAGATATGGCTACACCTTC
cdr3_aa: CASSRDRRYGYTF

d_call: -
clone_size: few
v_call: TRBV5-1
j_call: TRBJ1-2
cdr3_nt: TGCGCCAGCAGTCAGACATCGGGGGATGGCTACACCTTC
cdr3_aa: CASSQTSGDGYTF

d_call: -
clone_size: -
v_call: TRBV6-6
j_call: TRBJ2-1
cdr3_nt: TGTGCCAGCAGACAGGGAAGCCATGAGCAGTTCTTC
cdr3_aa: CASRQGSHEQFF

d_call: -
clone_size: -
v_call: TRBV27
j_call: TRBJ2-6
cdr3_nt: TGTGCCAGCAGTGCGTTGGGAGCCGGGGCCAACGTCCTGACTTTC
cdr3_aa: CASSALGAGANVLTF

d_call: -
clone_size: few
v_call: TRBV6-6
j_call: TRBJ1-2
cdr3_nt: TGTGCCAGCAGGGAGCGGACAGAAAGAAACTATGGCTACACCTTC
cdr3_aa: CASRERTERNYGYTF

d_call: TRBD2
clone_size: -
v_call: TRBV2
j_call: TRBJ2-6
cdr3_nt: TGTGCCAGCAGGAGGGAGGGTGTTGGGGCCAACGTCCTGACTTTC
cdr3_aa: CASRREGVGANVLTF

d_call: -
clone_size: once
v_call: TRBV27
j_call: TRBJ2-5
cdr3_nt: TGTGCCAGCAGTTTATATCGCCAAGAGACCCAGTACTTC
cdr3_aa: CASSLYRQETQYF

d_call: TRBD1
clone_size: -
v_call: TRBV28
j_call: TRBJ2-7
cdr3_nt: TGTGCCAGCAGGCGGACAGGGAAGCAGTACTTC
cdr3_aa: CASRRTGKQYF

d_call: TRBD2
clone_size: few
v_call: TRBV5-1
j_call: TRBJ2-1
cdr3_nt: TGCGCCAGCAGCGTACAGCGGGAGGTGGGCCATGAGCAGTTCTTC
cdr3_aa: CASSVQREVGHEQFF

d_call: TRBD2
clone_size: -
v_call: TRBV28
j_call: TRBJ2-4
cdr3_nt: TGTGCCAGCCATACTCCAACTAGCGGGGGGACCAAAAACATTCAGTACTTC
cdr3_aa: CASHTPTSGGTKNIQYF

d_call: -
clone_size: -
v_call: TRBV19
j_call: TRBJ1-2
cdr3_nt: TGTGCCAGTAGTATACGAGACAGCGACTACACCTTC
cdr3_aa: CASSIRDSDYTF

d_call: TRBD1
clone_size: -
v_call: TRBV28
j_call: TRBJ1-6
cdr3_nt: TGTGCCAGCAGTCCATCTACAGGGGCCATGTCACCCCTCCACTTT
cdr3_aa: CASSPSTGAMSPLHF

d_call: -
clone_size: -
v_call: TRBV19
j_call: TRBJ2-2
cdr3_nt: TGTGCCAGTAGTATTGGTCGGTCCACCGGGGAGCTGTTTTTT
cdr3_aa: CASSIGRSTGELFF

d_call: -
clone_size: -
v_call: TRBV5-1
j_call: TRBJ2-1
cdr3_nt: TGCGCCAGCAGCTTCAGTGGGAGCTCCTACAATGAGCAGTTCTTC
cdr3_aa: CASSFSGSSYNEQFF

d_call: TRBD1
clone_size: -
v_call: TRBV9
j_call: TRBJ1-1
cdr3_nt: TGTGCCAGCAGCCCTTACGCGACCGCAGGGGGCACTGAAGCTTTCTTT
cdr3_aa: CASSPYATAGGTEAFF

d_call: TRBD1
clone_size: -
v_call: TRBV19
j_call: TRBJ2-2
cdr3_nt: TGTGCCAGTAGATCCAGGGGGCCTACCCCCACCGGGGAGCTGTTTTTT
cdr3_aa: CASRSRGPTPTGELFF

d_call: -
clone_size: few
v_call: TRBV7-2
j_call: TRBJ1-2
cdr3_nt: TGTGCCAGCAGCTTAGGCTCATCAGGCTCTAACTATGGCTACACCTTC
cdr3_aa: CASSLGSSGSNYGYTF

d_call: -
clone_size: -
v_call: TRBV11-3
j_call: TRBJ2-2
cdr3_nt: TGTGCCAGCAGCTTAGATGTTCCAGACACCGGGGAGCTGTTTTTT
cdr3_aa: CASSLDVPDTGELFF

d_call: TRBD2
clone_size: -
v_call: TRBV28
j_call: TRBJ2-2
cdr3_nt: TGTGCCAGCAGCCTTAGCGGGCCCGGTACCGGGGAGCTGTTTTTT
cdr3_aa: CASSLSGPGTGELFF